This TCR beta chain is drawn from a study of cytomegalovirus exposure and HLA in healthy donors. The donors formed part of the approximately 130-subject validation cohort, distinct from the roughly 600-subject first cohort. The V segment lost 6 bases and the J segment 5 bases; nucleotides outside the gene matches: 9. There are 14 residues in the CDR3. Germline-derived CDR1 and CDR2 are KGHSY and FQNENV. Libraries were prepared by immunoSEQ multiplex PCR; TCRdb keeps only in-frame clonotypes and omits some of them. The table has 300,000 to 400,000 clones, 70% to 90% seen once; the top ten hold about 0.96%.

This rearrangement joins TRBV16 to TRBJ2-7, with 8 bases fitting TRBD1. Sequencing was carried out using PBMCs. This clonotype was obtained from a young man in good health and CMV-seronegative. The CDR3, as DNA: TGTGCCAGCAGACAGGGGGTACACGGGGACGAGCAGTACTTC. Its protein is CASRQGVHGDEQYF.